This T cell receptor (beta chain) was recorded in a study of blood T cell repertoires in COVID-19 (dated by TCRdb to the early 2020s). For the study in its entirety: The collaborator samples originated in the United States, Italy and Spain and spanned the acute and convalescent phases of COVID-19. The prospective study material was composed of cDNA or gDNA derived from T cells, B-cell-depleted T cells, or PBMCs. Deeply sampled blood TCRbeta repertoires from subjects exposed to, actively infected with, or recovered from COVID-19 were included in the dataset. A freely available public database, intended as a resource for researchers studying the immune response to SARS-CoV-2, is where the repertoires were released. Samples came from the ongoing ImmuneRACE study (first 160 participants) plus 1,254 subjects from 6 global collaborators. Sample metadata almost always included a de-identified subject ID, COVID-19 status, age in years and sex. Where available, HLA class I and class II types were obtained from metadata supplied by the sample provider rather than from assay-based typing. The investigation overall reported the following: The quantity of clinical and demographic metadata differed by source and by participant and was supplied without curation.

Participants in the prospective study were aged roughly 18 to 90 years, lived in about two dozen United States geographic areas, and enrolled through a virtual design. Cohort assignment in the prospective study relied on participant-reported clinical history from a screening survey and a study questionnaire. Recovered participants in ImmuneRACE Cohort 3 were defined as having two consecutive negative NP/OP PCR tests, clearance from a healthcare professional, or resolution of symptoms. Each participant in the prospective study had whole blood, serum and a nasopharyngeal or oropharyngeal swab collected by mobile phlebotomists. Prospective study participants could optionally give additional blood draws and questionnaires over an approximately 2-month period. Before DNA extraction, blood samples from the prospective study were shipped at room temperature or frozen. TCRbeta CDR3 regions were amplified from genomic DNA using the immunoSEQ Assay, a bias-controlled multiplex PCR. The published analysis was carried out like this. Nucleated cell counts per sample were estimated from amplification of reference gene primers within the assay. Sequence reads were collapsed and filtered to measure the absolute abundance of every unique TCRbeta CDR3 rearrangement. For each sample, productive Simpson clonality was calculated as the square root of Simpson's diversity index across productive rearrangements. TCRdb provides this immuneACCESS table in a form limited to in-frame rearrangements. Some clones are lacking; in checked studies, under half of them reflect an unresolved V gene, and why the rest are absent is not known. Clone size and V and J calls were adopted from that table, with D and trimming inferred from the DNA. This sample is represented by about 300,000 clones; about 90% of them were singletons. The ten largest make up around 6% of the sample.

From the germline V gene (reference sequence), CDR1 is LNHNV and CDR2 is YYDKDF. From cysteine to phenylalanine, the CDR3 is 18 amino acids long. Of the read, only the CDR3 DNA is kept; its 54 bases are in frame from base 1. Trimming removed 3 bases from V and 9 bases from J; the gene matches leave 19 bases unexplained. For this clone: Its antigen is unknown. It has no much larger one-base neighbor in the sample; base qualities were not kept.

The V and J genes are TRBV15 and TRBJ2-1; a stretch of 8 junction bases matches TRBD2. This sequence was found in a woman in her 30s who had recovered from COVID-19. What was sequenced was PBMCs or T cells enriched from blood (not recorded which). The base sequence is TGTGCCACCAGCAGCCCGAGGCCAGAGCGGGGGCGCACCGGTGAGCAGTTCTTC. Its translation reads: CATSSPRPERGRTGEQFF.